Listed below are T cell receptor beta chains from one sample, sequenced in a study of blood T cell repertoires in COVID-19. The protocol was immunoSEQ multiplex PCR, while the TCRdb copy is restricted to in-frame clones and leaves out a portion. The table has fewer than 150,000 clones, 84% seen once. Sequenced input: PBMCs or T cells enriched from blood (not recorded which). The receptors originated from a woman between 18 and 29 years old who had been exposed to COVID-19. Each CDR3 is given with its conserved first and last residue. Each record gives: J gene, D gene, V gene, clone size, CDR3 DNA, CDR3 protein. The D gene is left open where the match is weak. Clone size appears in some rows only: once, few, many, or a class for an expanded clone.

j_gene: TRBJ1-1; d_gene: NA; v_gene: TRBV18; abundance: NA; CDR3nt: TGTGCCAGCTCCACGAGGGCGGAGAACACTGAAGCTTTCTTT; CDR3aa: CASSTRAENTEAFF
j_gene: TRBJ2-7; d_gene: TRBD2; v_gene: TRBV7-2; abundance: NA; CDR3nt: TGTGCCAGCAGCCCTCCGATCGGGCGGGAGGGATCCTACGAGCAGTACTTC; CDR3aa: CASSPPIGREGSYEQYF
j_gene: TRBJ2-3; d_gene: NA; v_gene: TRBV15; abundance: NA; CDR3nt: TGTGCCACCAGCAGAGATGGAGTACCCAGGGCCACTAGCACAGATACGCAGTATTTT; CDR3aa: CATSRDGVPRATSTDTQYF
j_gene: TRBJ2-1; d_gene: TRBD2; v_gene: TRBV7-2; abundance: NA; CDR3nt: TGTGCCAGCAGCACCAGACTAGCGGGAGATGAGCAGTTCTTC; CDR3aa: CASSTRLAGDEQFF
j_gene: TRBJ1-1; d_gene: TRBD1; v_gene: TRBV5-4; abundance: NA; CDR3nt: TGTGCCAGCAGCGTAAGGGACAGAACACCTGAAGCTTTCTTT; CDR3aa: CASSVRDRTPEAFF
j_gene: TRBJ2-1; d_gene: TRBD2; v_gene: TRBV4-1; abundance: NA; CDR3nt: TGCGCCAGCAGCCGAGGACTAGCGGGGACCCTGGGTACTGAGCAGTTCTTC; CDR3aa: CASSRGLAGTLGTEQFF
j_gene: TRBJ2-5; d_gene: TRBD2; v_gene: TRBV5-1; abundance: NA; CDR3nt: TGCGCCAGCAGTGGCTTCGGGACTAGGACAACGGAGACCCAGTACTTC; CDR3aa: CASSGFGTRTTETQYF
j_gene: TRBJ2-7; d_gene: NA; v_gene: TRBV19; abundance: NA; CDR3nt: TGTGCCAGCGGAGATTACTCCTACGAGCAGTACTTC; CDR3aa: CASGDYSYEQYF
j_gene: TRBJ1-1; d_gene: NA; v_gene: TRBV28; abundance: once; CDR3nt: TGTGCCAGCAGTCGAACGGAGGCTGAAGCTTTCTTT; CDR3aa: CASSRTEAEAFF
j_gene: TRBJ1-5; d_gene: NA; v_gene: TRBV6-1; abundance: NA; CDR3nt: TGTGCCAGCAGTGAAGTTTCTTGGGCGGGGGGAGGTCAGCCCCAGCATTTT; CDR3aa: CASSEVSWAGGGQPQHF
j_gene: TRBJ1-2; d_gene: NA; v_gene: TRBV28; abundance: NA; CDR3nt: TGTGCCAGCAGCCTTAAGACTGTCTCCCCCTATGGCTACACCTTC; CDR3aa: CASSLKTVSPYGYTF
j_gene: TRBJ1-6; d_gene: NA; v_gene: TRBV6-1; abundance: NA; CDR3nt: TGTGCCAGCAGTGGAACCGACAGGAGCTCCTATAATTCACCCCTCCACTTT; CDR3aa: CASSGTDRSSYNSPLHF
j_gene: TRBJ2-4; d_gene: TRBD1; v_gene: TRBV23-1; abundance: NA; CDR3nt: TGCGCCAGCAGTCAAGGGACAGGGGACGAACTAGCCAAAAACATTCAGTACTTC; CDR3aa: CASSQGTGDELAKNIQYF
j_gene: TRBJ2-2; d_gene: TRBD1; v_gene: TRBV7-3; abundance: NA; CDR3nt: TGTGCCAGCAGCCAGGGGACAGCTCACACCGGGGAGCTGTTTTTT; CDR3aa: CASSQGTAHTGELFF
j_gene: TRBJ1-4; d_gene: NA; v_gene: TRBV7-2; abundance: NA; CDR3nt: TGTGCCAGCAGCTTAGATATACACCGTAATGAAAAACTGTTTTTT; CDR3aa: CASSLDIHRNEKLFF
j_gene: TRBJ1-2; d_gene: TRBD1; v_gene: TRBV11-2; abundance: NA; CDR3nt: TGTGCCAGCAGCTTATATCCGGGACAGGGGGTAGAGGACTATGGCTACACCTTC; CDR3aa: CASSLYPGQGVEDYGYTF
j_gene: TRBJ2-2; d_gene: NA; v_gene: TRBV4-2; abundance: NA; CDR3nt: TGTGCCAGCAGCCAAGAGGGTGGTAGGGGAACCGGGGAGCTGTTTTTT; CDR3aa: CASSQEGGRGTGELFF
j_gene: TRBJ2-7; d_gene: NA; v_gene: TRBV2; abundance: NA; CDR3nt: TGTGCCAGCAGCCAGGACAGTTTTTACGAGCAGTACTTC; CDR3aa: CASSQDSFYEQYF
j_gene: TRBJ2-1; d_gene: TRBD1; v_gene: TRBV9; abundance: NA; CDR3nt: TGTGCCAGCAGCGTCCGACAGGGATACAATGAGCAGTTCTTC; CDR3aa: CASSVRQGYNEQFF
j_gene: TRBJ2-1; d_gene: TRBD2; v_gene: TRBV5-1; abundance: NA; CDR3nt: TGCGCCAGCAGCTTGGAGTCTAGCGGGAGGCTAACGAATGAGCAGTTCTTC; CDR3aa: CASSLESSGRLTNEQFF
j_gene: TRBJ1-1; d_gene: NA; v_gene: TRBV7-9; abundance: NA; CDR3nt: TGTGCCAGCAGCTCCCTCCGGTCTGTTACTGAAGCTTTCTTT; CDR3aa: CASSSLRSVTEAFF
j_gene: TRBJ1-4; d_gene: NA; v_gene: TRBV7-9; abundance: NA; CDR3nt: TGTGCCAGCAGCTCCGACAGGACAGCCCCAAATGAAAAACTGTTTTTT; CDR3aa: CASSSDRTAPNEKLFF
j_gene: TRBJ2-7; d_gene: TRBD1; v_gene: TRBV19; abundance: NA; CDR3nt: TGTGCCAGTAGTAGGAACCCCCAGGGACAGCCATACTACGAGCAGTACTTC; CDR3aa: CASSRNPQGQPYYEQYF
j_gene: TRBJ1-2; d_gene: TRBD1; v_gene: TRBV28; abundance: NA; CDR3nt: TGTGCCAGCAGGCGGGACAGGACATCGTGGTTTTATGGCTACACCTTC; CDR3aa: CASRRDRTSWFYGYTF
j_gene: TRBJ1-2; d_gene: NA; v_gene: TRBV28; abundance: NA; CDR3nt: TGTGCCAGCAGTTTATTGGGAGACGGCTACACCTTC; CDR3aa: CASSLLGDGYTF
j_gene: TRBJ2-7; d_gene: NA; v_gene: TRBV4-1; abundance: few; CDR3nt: TGCGCCAGCAGCCAAGAACAGTACCTATCCTACGAGCAGTACTTC; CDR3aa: CASSQEQYLSYEQYF
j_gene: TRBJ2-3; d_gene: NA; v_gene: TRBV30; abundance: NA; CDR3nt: TGTGCCTGGAGTGCCACCAATCTGGGACAAAATACGCAGTATTTT; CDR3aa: CAWSATNLGQNTQYF
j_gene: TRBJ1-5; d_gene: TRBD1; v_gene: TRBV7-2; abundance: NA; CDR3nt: TGTGCCAGCAGCGATGGGACAGGGTACAATCAGCCCCAGCATTTT; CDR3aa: CASSDGTGYNQPQHF
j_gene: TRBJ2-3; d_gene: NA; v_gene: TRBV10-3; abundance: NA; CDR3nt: TGTGCCTCCTCGCCCCAGGGTACAGATACGCAGTATTTT; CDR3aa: CASSPQGTDTQYF
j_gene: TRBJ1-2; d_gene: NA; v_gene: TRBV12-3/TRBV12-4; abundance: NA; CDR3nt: TGTGCCAGCAGTCCAACAGGGAGTTATGGCTACACCTTC; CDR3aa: CASSPTGSYGYTF
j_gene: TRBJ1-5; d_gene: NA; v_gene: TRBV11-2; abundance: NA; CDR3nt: TGTGCCAGCAGCTTAGACTCAGGGGTAAGACAGCCCCAGCATTTT; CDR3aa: CASSLDSGVRQPQHF
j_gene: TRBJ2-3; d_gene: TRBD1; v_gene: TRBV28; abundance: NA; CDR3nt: TGTGCCAGCAGTTTTGGTTTGGACGGGACAGGGGCAGATACGCAGTATTTT; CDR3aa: CASSFGLDGTGADTQYF
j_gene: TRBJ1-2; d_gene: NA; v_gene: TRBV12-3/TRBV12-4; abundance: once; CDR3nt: TGTGCCAGCAGTCCCAGGGGTAGGTATGGCTACACCTTC; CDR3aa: CASSPRGRYGYTF
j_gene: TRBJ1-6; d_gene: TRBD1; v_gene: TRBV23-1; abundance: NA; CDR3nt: TGCGCCAGCAGTCCGAATCTGGGACAGGGGGATTCACCCCTCCACTTT; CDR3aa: CASSPNLGQGDSPLHF
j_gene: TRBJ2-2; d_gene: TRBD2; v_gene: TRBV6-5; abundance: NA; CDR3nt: TGTGCCAGCAGTTCACTAGCGGGAGGTGACACCGGGGAGCTGTTTTTT; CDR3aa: CASSSLAGGDTGELFF
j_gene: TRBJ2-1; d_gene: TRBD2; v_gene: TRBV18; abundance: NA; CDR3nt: TGTGCCAGCTCACCACCGGGACTAGCGGGAGTTGAGCAGTTCTTC; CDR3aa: CASSPPGLAGVEQFF
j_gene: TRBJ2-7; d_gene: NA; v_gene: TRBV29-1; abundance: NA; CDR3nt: TGCAGCGTTACGACAGGTGCGGGTGAGCAGTACTTC; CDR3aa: CSVTTGAGEQYF
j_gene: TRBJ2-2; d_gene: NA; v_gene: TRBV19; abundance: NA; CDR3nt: TGTGCCAGTAGTGGGCTGGCAGCCGGGGAGCTGTTTTTT; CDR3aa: CASSGLAAGELFF
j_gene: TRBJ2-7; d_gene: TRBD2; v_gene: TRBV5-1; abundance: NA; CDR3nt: TGCGCCAGCAGCTTGGTCGCTAGCGGGATTTTCGTCGCCGAGCAGTACTTC; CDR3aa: CASSLVASGIFVAEQYF
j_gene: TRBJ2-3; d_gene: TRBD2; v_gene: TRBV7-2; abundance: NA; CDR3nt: TGTGCCAGCAGTGGACTAGCGGGAGGGCCGAGCACAGATACGCAGTATTTT; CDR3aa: CASSGLAGGPSTDTQYF
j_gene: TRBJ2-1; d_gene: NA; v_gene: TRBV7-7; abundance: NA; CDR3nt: TGTGCCAGCAGCTTAGAGGTGGGAGACGACAATGAGCAGTTCTTC; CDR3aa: CASSLEVGDDNEQFF
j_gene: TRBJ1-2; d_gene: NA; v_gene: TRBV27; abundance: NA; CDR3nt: TGTGCCAGCAGTTCTCAGTTAACAGCATACTATGGCTACACCTTC; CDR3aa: CASSSQLTAYYGYTF
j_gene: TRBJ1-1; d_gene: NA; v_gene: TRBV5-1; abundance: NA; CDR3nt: TGCGCCAGCAGCTTAAGGGGGGGAACTGAAGCTTTCTTT; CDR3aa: CASSLRGGTEAFF
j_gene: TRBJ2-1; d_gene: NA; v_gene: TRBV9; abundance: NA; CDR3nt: TGTGCCAGCAGCGTAGCAGCTAGCTCCTACAATGAGCAGTTCTTC; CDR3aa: CASSVAASSYNEQFF
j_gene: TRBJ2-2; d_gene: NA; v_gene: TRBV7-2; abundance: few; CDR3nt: TGTGCCAGCAGCCAAACTGGACAGAACACCGGGGAGCTGTTTTTT; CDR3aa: CASSQTGQNTGELFF
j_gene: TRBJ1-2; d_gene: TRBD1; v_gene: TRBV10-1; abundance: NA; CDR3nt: TGCGCCAGCAGTGGGACAGGGGGCTATGGCTACACCTTC; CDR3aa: CASSGTGGYGYTF
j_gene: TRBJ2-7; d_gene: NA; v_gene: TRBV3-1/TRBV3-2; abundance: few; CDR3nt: TGTGCCAGCAGCCGATCGGAATCCCGAACTAACGAGCAGTACTTC; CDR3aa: CASSRSESRTNEQYF
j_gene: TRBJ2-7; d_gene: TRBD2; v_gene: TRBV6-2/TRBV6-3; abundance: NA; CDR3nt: TGTGCCAGCAGTTTCATTTCCGGGACTAGCGGGAGATACGAGCAGTACTTC; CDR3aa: CASSFISGTSGRYEQYF
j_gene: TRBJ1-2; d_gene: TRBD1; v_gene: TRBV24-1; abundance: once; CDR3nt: TGTGCCACCAGTGAGGGGACAGGCTATGGCTACACCTTC; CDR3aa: CATSEGTGYGYTF
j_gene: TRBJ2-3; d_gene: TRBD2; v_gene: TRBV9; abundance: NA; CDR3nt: TGTGCCAGCAGCGCTAGCGGGAGCACAGATACGCAGTATTTT; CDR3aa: CASSASGSTDTQYF
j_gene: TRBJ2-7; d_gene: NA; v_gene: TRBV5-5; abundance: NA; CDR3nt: TGTGCCAGCAGCCTTCCCCACAGCCTCGAGCAGTACTTC; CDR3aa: CASSLPHSLEQYF
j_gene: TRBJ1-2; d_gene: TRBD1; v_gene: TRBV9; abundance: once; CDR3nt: TGTGCCAGCAGCGGAGGGGACAGGGTACGAGGCTACACCTTC; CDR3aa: CASSGGDRVRGYTF
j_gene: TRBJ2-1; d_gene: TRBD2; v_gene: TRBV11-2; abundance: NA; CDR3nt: TGTGCCAGCAGCTTGACTAGCGGGAAGAATGAGCAGTTCTTC; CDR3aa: CASSLTSGKNEQFF
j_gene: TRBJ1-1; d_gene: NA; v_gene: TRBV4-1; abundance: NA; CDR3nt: TGCGCCAGCAGCCAACCAAGTCGGGGGAACACTGAAGCTTTCTTT; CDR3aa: CASSQPSRGNTEAFF
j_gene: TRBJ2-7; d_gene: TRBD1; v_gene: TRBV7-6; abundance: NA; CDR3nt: TGTGCCAGCAGCTTTTCCGGACAGGGGTACGAGCAGTACTTC; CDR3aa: CASSFSGQGYEQYF
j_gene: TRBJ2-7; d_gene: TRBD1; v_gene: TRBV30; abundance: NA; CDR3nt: TGTGCCTTGACAGGGTCCTACGAGCAGTACTTC; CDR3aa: CALTGSYEQYF
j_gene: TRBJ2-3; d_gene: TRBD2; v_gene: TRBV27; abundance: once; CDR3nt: TGTGCCAGCAGTCCAGCGGGAGCGACAAGGGGTACGCAGTATTTT; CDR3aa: CASSPAGATRGTQYF
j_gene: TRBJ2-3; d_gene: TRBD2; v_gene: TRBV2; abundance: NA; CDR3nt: TGTGCCAGCAAGGAGCGGGGGGTCACAGATACGCAGTATTTT; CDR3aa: CASKERGVTDTQYF
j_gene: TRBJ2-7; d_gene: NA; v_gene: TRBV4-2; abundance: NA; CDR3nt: TGTGCCAGCAGCCCCGCTCGGGTTCTGGACGAGCAGTACTTC; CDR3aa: CASSPARVLDEQYF